This T cell receptor beta chain was recorded in a study of blood T cell repertoires in COVID-19. On the study more broadly: Samples representing acute and convalescent COVID-19 were sourced from the United States, Italy and Spain. Sample material is recorded as cDNA or gDNA derived from T cells, B-cell-depleted T cells, or PBMCs.

Assay: immunoSEQ multiplex PCR; the TCRdb copy retains only in-frame clones and omits some. This sample yields 250,000 to 350,000 clones, of which roughly 85% are seen a single time; 3% belongs to the top ten. J was trimmed by 2 bases and V by 4 bases; bases with no gene match: 0. There are 14 residues in the CDR3. The germline gives CDR1 SGHRS, CDR2 YFSETQ. This chain connects TRBV5-1 to TRBJ2-2, with 9 nucleotides matching TRBD2. The sequence was obtained from a woman under 40 with active or convalescent COVID-19. Specimen: peripheral blood. Here the CDR3 reads CASSGTSNTGELFF. CDR3 nucleotide sequence: TGCGCCAGCAGCGGGACTAGCAACACCGGGGAGCTGTTTTTT.